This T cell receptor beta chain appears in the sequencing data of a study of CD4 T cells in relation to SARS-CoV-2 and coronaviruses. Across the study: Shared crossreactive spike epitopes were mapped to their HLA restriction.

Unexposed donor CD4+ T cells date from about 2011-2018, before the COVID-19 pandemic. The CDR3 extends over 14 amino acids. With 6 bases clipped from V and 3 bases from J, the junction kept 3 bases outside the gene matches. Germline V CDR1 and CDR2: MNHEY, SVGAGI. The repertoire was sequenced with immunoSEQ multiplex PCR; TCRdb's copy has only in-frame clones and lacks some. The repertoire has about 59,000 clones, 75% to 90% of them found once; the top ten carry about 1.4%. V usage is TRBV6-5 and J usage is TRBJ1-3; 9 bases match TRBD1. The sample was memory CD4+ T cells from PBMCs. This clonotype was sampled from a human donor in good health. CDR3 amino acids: CASRMDRGGNTIYF. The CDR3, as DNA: TGTGCCAGCAGGATGGACAGGGGTGGAAACACCATATATTTT.